This entry describes one TCR beta chain. The antigen is unknown. Whether given at about 4 or about 12 weeks, second doses were pooled. This sample was included in a study of T cell responses to AZD1222 COVID-19 vaccine. Overall study results and limits: Females outnumbered males among donors, who were mostly white British; clonal diversity was possibly underestimated. There were vaccine-associated CD4 TCRs across spike, dominant at 160-218 and 743-854.

Some clones are missing from TCRdb's copy, which holds only in-frame ones; the method was immunoSEQ multiplex PCR. Among around 80,000 clones listed, 92% were seen once. The CDR3 extends over 15 amino acids. CDR1 SGHTA and CDR2 FQGNSA come from the germline V gene. V lost 5 bases to trimming and J lost 1 base; unmatched junction nucleotides: 8. This TCR was recovered from an adult who received the AZD1222 COVID-19 vaccine. The sample was peripheral blood, taken 28 days after the second AZD1222 dose. The chain carries TRBV7-2 and TRBJ2-7, with TRBD1 identical over 7 bases. The CDR3 sequence: CASSSQGGKSYEQYF. CDR3 in DNA: TGTGCCAGCAGCAGCCAAGGGGGCAAATCCTACGAGCAGTACTTC.